The 21 T cell receptor beta chains below come from one sample, sequenced in a study of CD8 T cells in ankylosing spondylitis. TCRdb used MiXCR to reprocess the 5' RACE reads, holding one entry per CDR3 protein. The sample carries about 170,000 distinct CDR3 sequences, around 16% recorded once. Sequencing used blood, either unsorted or a sorted T cell fraction (not recorded which). The receptors derive from a male donor with ankylosing spondylitis or in good health (not recorded which).

This clonotype showed up just a few times. CDR3 sequence: CASSGFGEGQSNEKLFF. The CDR3 DNA follows: TGCGCCAGCAGTGGCTTCGGGGAGGGACAAAGTAATGAAAAACTGTTTTTT. The chain combines TRBV10-2 with TRBJ1-4; D is possibly TRBD1 (6 bases). The CDR3 sequence is 17 residues long. Looked up from germline, CDR1 is WSHSY and CDR2 is SAAADI. V was cut by 4 bases and J by 4 bases, with 19 bases left in between.

This clonotype was counted many times. The chain is built from TRBV5-1 and TRBJ2-7; tentatively, D is TRBD1 or TRBD2 (6 bases each). The V gene lost 0 bases and the J gene lost 3 bases, with 13 bases spanning the gap. Looked up from germline, CDR1 is SGHRS and CDR2 is YFSETQ. The CDR3 length is 15 residues. DNA for the CDR3: TGCGCCAGCAGCTTGGAGCAGGGGACTTTCTACGAGCAGTACTTC. This encodes CASSLEQGTFYEQYF.

This clonotype was picked up many times. The chain carries TRBV14 and TRBJ1-1; the D gene is possibly TRBD1 (6 bases). The CDR3 is made up of 14 amino acids. Trimming stripped 1 base from V and 6 bases from J, with 12 bases between. The germline V gene has CDR1 SGHDN and CDR2 FVKESK. The CDR3 spells CASSQGGTLPEAFF. In DNA, the CDR3 is TGTGCCAGCAGCCAAGGGGGGACACTCCCTGAAGCTTTCTTT.

This clonotype showed up many times. V usage is TRBV6-1 and J usage is TRBJ1-1; tentatively, D is TRBD1 (6 bases). V was pared by 1 base and J by 4 bases, with 10 bases between. The CDR3 loop spans 14 amino acids. In germline, CDR1 is MNHNS, CDR2 SASEGT. The CDR3 sequence: CASSEGGGATEAFF. In nucleotides, the CDR3 is TGTGCCAGCAGTGAAGGAGGGGGGGCCACTGAAGCTTTCTTT.

The chain combines TRBV5-8 with TRBJ1-5; tentatively, D is TRBD1 (6 bases). The CDR3 covers 15 residues. V lost 4 bases and J lost 0, with 11 bases in between. The germline V gene encodes CDR1 SGHTS and CDR2 YDEGEE. For the CDR3, the DNA is TGTGCCAGCAGCCAGGGGTATTCTAGCAATCAGCCCCAGCATTTT. Protein sequence: CASSQGYSSNQPQHF. Filled out from reference TRBV5-8 and TRBJ1-5, the complete variable domain reads EAGVTQSPTHLIKTRGQQATLRCSPISGHTSVYWYQQALGLGLQFLLWYDEGEERNRGNFPPRFSGRQFPNYSSELNVNALELEDSALYLCASSQGYSSNQPQHFGDGTRLSIL.

This clonotype was seen ten or more times. The chain carries TRBV12-3 or TRBV12-4 and TRBJ1-6; D may be TRBD1 (5 bases). V gave up 3 bases and J gave up 11 bases, with 14 bases separating them. The CDR3 consists of 14 residues. This CDR3 reads CASSFRGRRAPLHF. DNA of the CDR3: TGTGCCAGCAGTTTCCGGGGCAGGAGGGCACCCCTCCACTTT.

This clonotype was recorded many times. The rearrangement joins TRBV19 to TRBJ2-1; D is possibly TRBD1 or TRBD2 (5 bases each). The CDR3 length is 15 residues. V was pared by 4 bases and J by 0 bases, with 10 bases between. From germline, CDR1 is LNHDA and CDR2 SQIVND (reference sequence). The CDR3 here is CASSNPGSSYNEQFF. In DNA, the CDR3 is TGTGCCAGTAGTAATCCAGGGAGCTCCTACAATGAGCAGTTCTTC.

A few counts support this clonotype. The chain uses TRBV2 and TRBJ1-2, with D possibly TRBD1 on 5 matching bases. CDR3 length: 13 amino acids. With 0 bases removed from V and 8 bases from J, the gap between germline ends came to 10 bases. Germline V gene data show CDR1 as SNHLY and CDR2 as FYNNEI. CDR3 sequence (DNA): TGTGCCAGCAGTGAAGCCAGGGACGGAGGCTACACCTTC. It specifies CASSEARDGGYTF.

In this sample, this clonotype turned up a few times. The rearrangement uses TRBV7-8 and TRBJ2-4; 8 nucleotides line up with TRBD2. This CDR3 comprises 16 residues. Looked up from germline, CDR1 is SGHVS and CDR2 is FQNEAQ. V was pared by 5 bases and J by 7 bases, with 13 bases of the junction left unmatched. Written as DNA, the CDR3 is TGTGCCAGCAGCCCCCGTCTAGCGGGTTCGGGGAACATTCAGTACTTC. Its translation: CASSPRLAGSGNIQYF. The variable domain in full, completed from reference TRBV7-8 and TRBJ2-4, reads GAGVSQSPRYKVAKRGQDVALRCDPISGHVSLFWYQQALGQGPEFLTYFQNEAQLDKSGLPSDRFFAERPEGSVSTLKIQRTQQEDSAVYLCASSPRLAGSGNIQYFGAGTRLSVL.

The chain has TRBV10-3 and TRBJ1-6, with D possibly being TRBD1 (5 bases). V shed 10 bases and J shed 10 bases, with 17 bases lying between them. The germline CDR1 and CDR2 sequences are ENHRY and SYGVKD. The CDR3 covers 13 residues. CDR3 DNA sequence: TGTGCCACACGGTTGGGGGGGAGGTCACCCCTCCACTTT. This encodes CATRLGGRSPLHF.

The V call is TRBV7-9, the J call TRBJ2-3; no definite D call. Between the trimmed V and J ends, which lost 5 bases and 2 bases, there was a span of 8 bases. Per the germline V gene, CDR1 is SEHNR and CDR2 is FQNEAQ (reference sequence). The CDR3 runs 13 residues. In DNA form, the CDR3 reads TGTGCCAGCAGCGGGTCTATCACAGATACGCAGTATTTT. Amino acids: CASSGSITDTQYF.

This clonotype appeared a few times. The V gene is TRBV10-1, the J gene TRBJ2-6; 9 nucleotides align to TRBD1. In germline, CDR1 is WNHNN, CDR2 SYGVQD (reference sequence). This CDR3 comprises 17 residues. V dropped 5 bases and J dropped 0; count of bases not matched to a gene: 5. The CDR3 DNA reads as TGCGCCAGCAGTCCCGGGACAGGGAGCTCTGGGGCCAACGTCCTGACTTTC. Amino acids: CASSPGTGSSGANVLTF.

The sample holds many counts of this clonotype. The rearrangement joins TRBV24-1 to TRBJ2-3; a possible D gene is TRBD1 (6 bases). The CDR3 is 14 amino acids. The germline gives CDR1 KGHDR, CDR2 SFDVKD. Between the trimmed V and J ends, which lost 4 bases and 4 bases, there was a span of 11 bases. The chain's CDR3 is CATSEPTGSDTQYF. In DNA, the CDR3 is TGTGCCACCAGTGAGCCTACAGGGTCAGATACGCAGTATTTT.

The sample holds many counts of this clonotype. The J gene is TRBJ2-1, the V gene TRBV9; tentatively, D is TRBD1 (6 bases). The CDR3 consists of 14 residues. CDR1 is SGDLS and CDR2 is YYNGEE in the germline V gene. The V end was cut by 2 bases, the J end by 2 bases, with 8 bases between. The CDR3 region is CASSVRDTYNEQFF. CDR3 nucleotide sequence: TGTGCCAGCAGCGTCCGGGACACCTACAATGAGCAGTTCTTC.

This clonotype was counted only a few times. The gene calls are TRBV20-1 and TRBJ1-1; D gene ambiguous. Germline assignment: CDR1 DFQATT and CDR2 SNEGSKA (reference sequence). This CDR3 has 8 amino acids. CDR3 coding DNA: TGCAGGCCCTCGGGGGCTTTCTTT. This codes for CRPSGAFF.

The sample holds a few counts of this clonotype. V and J are TRBV2 and TRBJ2-2, with D possibly TRBD2 on 5 matching bases. V dropped 7 bases and J dropped 1 base, with 10 bases sitting between them. The CDR3 sequence is 14 residues long. The germline CDR1 and CDR2 sequences are SNHLY and FYNNEI. The CDR3 sequence is CASTPGRNTGELFF. CDR3 bases: TGTGCCAGCACCCCGGGGAGGAACACCGGGGAGCTGTTTTTT.

This clonotype was counted at least ten times. The J gene is TRBJ2-5, the V gene TRBV24-1; weak D call: TRBD2 (5 bases). V was cut by 5 bases and J by 4 bases, with 10 bases left in between. CDR1 and CDR2 (germline): KGHDR, SFDVKD. This CDR3 has 13 residues. The CDR3: CATSVSSRETQYF. In nucleotides, the CDR3 is TGTGCCACCAGTGTCTCTAGCAGAGAGACCCAGTACTTC.

The gene calls are TRBV10-3 and TRBJ2-5; the D gene is possibly TRBD2 (6 bases). Germline loops: CDR1 ENHRY, CDR2 SYGVKD. This CDR3 has 13 residues. V was clipped by 2 bases and J by 5 bases, with 9 bases between them. CDR3 nucleotides: TGTGCCATCAGTGAGGGAGGGAGCGAGACCCAGTACTTC. It encodes CAISEGGSETQYF.

On this clonotype itself: This may stem from a read error, because a much larger clone lies one nucleotide away. The chain couples TRBV27 to TRBJ1-1; no definite D call. CDR1 is MNHEY, CDR2 SMNVEV, per germline (reference sequence). The CDR3 has 14 residues. For the CDR3, the DNA is TGTACCAGCAGCCCCGGGGTCAAAAACACTGAAGCTTTCTTT. Protein: CTSSPGVKNTEAFF.

This clonotype was seen a few times. This chain connects TRBV7-9 to TRBJ2-5; TRBD2 matches at 8 bases. The CDR3 totals 15 residues. V shed 6 bases, J shed 1 base, and the junction held 7 bases outside the gene matches. The germline gives CDR1 SEHNR, CDR2 FQNEAQ (reference sequence). This CDR3 is CASRSGTRIQETQYF. The CDR3 nucleotides read TGTGCCAGCAGATCCGGGACTAGAATCCAAGAGACCCAGTACTTC.

This clonotype was observed a handful of times. This chain's CDR3 is CSGRDRAHVTSTDTQYF. Here the CDR3 DNA reads TGCAGCGGCCGGGACAGGGCACATGTTACCAGCACAGATACGCAGTATTTT. The gene calls are TRBV29-1 and TRBJ2-3; 9 bases are shared with TRBD1. CDR3 length: 17 amino acids. CDR1 and CDR2 from the germline V gene are SQVTM and ANQGSEA. J was trimmed by 0 bases and V by 7 bases; bases with no gene match: 14.